A single T cell receptor (beta chain) is shown here with its context. What it binds is unknown. TCRdb reprocessed the 5' RACE reads with MiXCR, giving one entry per CDR3 protein. The data contain roughly 310,000 distinct CDR3 sequences, 15% to 20% of them singletons. The data were taken from a study of T-cell memory formation after mild COVID-19. On the study more broadly: Largely donor-specific TCR clusters were found.

Broader study findings: Certain responding clones were present in pre-infection memory, suggesting participation of cross-reactive memory. Most CD4+ clones that shrank were in CM and EM, while CD8+ ones turned up in EMRA.

The CDR3 runs 12 residues. The J segment lost 4 bases and the V segment lost 6 bases, leaving 5 bases of the junction unmatched. In germline, CDR1 is DFQATT, CDR2 SNEGSKA (reference sequence). The V call is TRBV20-1, the J call TRBJ1-1; 7 positions match TRBD1. Sequencing was performed on PBMCs or a T cell subset sorted from them (not recorded which). The TCR was taken from a young man who had mild COVID-19 (a few samples of this study predate the infection). Cell type and time point are not known. CDR3 sequence: CSAWDSSTEAFF. Here the CDR3 DNA reads TGCAGTGCCTGGGACAGCTCCACTGAAGCTTTCTTT.